The clone carrying this TCR beta chain was observed a handful of times. Its antigen is currently unknown. The sample belongs to a study of neoadjuvant anti-PD-1 for oral cavity cancer. The wider study: Patients without progression got a fourth dose around day 43.

Germline assignment: CDR1 MGHRA and CDR2 YSYEKL. Trimming took 1 base from V and 7 from J; bases not matched to a gene: 7. The CDR3 loop spans 14 amino acids. General study findings and limits: After neoadjuvant nivolumab, PBMC T cell clonality was significantly higher in non-responders than responders.

Six replicates per PBMC sample, mostly from roughly 0.45 ug of genomic DNA. Profiling relied on immunoSEQ multiplex PCR, and the TCRdb table lists in-frame clones only, not all of them. Of around 14,000 clones listed, roughly 74% are singletons. Time point defined: after neoadjuvant nivolumab, at surgical resection. Patients were newly diagnosed with stage II-IVA oral cavity squamous cell carcinoma without prior systemic or radiation treatment. This chain uses TRBV4-1 with TRBJ2-7; 7 positions match TRBD1. This sequence was found in a person aged 35-80 years with oral cavity squamous cell carcinoma. The sample in question was PBMCs, obtained after nivolumab (anti-PD-1) treatment. The CDR3 is CASSQADRIWEQYF. CDR3 in DNA: TGCGCCAGCAGCCAAGCGGACAGGATATGGGAGCAGTACTTC.